This T cell receptor (beta chain) was captured in a study of blood T cell repertoires in COVID-19. Overall study context: T cells, B-cell-depleted T cells, or PBMCs supplied cDNA or gDNA.

Study processing details: Amplification of reference gene primers was used by the study to estimate nucleated cell counts. Repertoires were generated with immunoSEQ multiplex PCR, while TCRdb's copy carries only in-frame clones and drops some. V and J calls plus clone size are reproduced from that table; the DNA served to infer D and trimming. Counted here are about 94,000 clones, around two thirds occurring once; the ten biggest clones make up 3% to 4.5%. Patients at the Seattle site were enrolled during active infection and followed longitudinally. The germline gives CDR1 MNHEY, CDR2 SVGEGT. V was pared by 4 bases and J by 4 bases, with 12 bases of the junction left unmatched. The CDR3 is made up of 16 amino acids.

This receptor was taken from a man aged 70 or older with COVID-19, enrolled during active disease. The sample comprised peripheral blood. This sequence joins TRBV6-2 or TRBV6-3 and TRBJ2-5; 7 bases map to TRBD1. Written as DNA, the CDR3 is TGTGCCAGCAGTTTAGGCTCCAGACACAGGGGAGAGACCCAGTACTTC. It codes for CASSLGSRHRGETQYF.